The present entry profiles one T cell receptor beta chain with its context. No antigen is known for it. CDR1 and CDR2 from the germline V gene are SQVTM and ANQGSEA. This CDR3 contains 12 residues. Trimming left V 6 bases short and J 3 bases short, with 8 bases between. Memory CD4+ cells were the fraction left after CD45RA+ naive selection. The sample belongs to a study of shared clonotypes between healthy human individuals. Study details: Three CD4 naive, three CD4 memory, two CD8 naive and one CD8 memory plate were used per donor. Overall study results and limits: Shared clonotypes: roughly 4.7% naive CD4, around 3.5% naive CD8, about 2.2% memory CD4, under 0.5% memory CD8. Only blood samples were collected, and tissue repertoires likely differ.

The assay was immunoSEQ multiplex PCR, and TCRdb's table has in-frame clones only and misses some. The repertoire has under 1,900,000 clones, about 98.5% of them found once; the top ten carry about 0.35%. Sequenced material: naive CD4+ T cells sorted from blood. Sample subset: CD45RA+ positively selected. The receptor was isolated from a man younger than 40 in good health. The chain uses TRBV29-1 and TRBJ1-4; D unclear. The CDR3 DNA follows: TGCAGCGTCAGTCTTGCTAATGAAAAACTGTTTTTT. It yields the protein CSVSLANEKLFF.